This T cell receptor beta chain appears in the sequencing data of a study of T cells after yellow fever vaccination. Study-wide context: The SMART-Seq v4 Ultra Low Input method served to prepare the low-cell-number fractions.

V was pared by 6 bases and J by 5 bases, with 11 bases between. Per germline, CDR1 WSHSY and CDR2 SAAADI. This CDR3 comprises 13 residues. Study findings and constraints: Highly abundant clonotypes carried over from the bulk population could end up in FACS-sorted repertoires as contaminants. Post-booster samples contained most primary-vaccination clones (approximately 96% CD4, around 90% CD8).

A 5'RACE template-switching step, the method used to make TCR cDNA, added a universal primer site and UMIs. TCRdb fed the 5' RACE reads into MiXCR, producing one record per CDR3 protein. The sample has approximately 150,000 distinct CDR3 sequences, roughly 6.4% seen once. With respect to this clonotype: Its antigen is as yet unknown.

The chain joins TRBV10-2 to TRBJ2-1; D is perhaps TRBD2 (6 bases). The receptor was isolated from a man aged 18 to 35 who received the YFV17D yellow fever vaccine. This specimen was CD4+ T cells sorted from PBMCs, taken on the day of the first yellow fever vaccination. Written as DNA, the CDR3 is TGCGCCAGCAGAACTAGCTGGCACAATGAGCAGTTCTTC. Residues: CASRTSWHNEQFF.